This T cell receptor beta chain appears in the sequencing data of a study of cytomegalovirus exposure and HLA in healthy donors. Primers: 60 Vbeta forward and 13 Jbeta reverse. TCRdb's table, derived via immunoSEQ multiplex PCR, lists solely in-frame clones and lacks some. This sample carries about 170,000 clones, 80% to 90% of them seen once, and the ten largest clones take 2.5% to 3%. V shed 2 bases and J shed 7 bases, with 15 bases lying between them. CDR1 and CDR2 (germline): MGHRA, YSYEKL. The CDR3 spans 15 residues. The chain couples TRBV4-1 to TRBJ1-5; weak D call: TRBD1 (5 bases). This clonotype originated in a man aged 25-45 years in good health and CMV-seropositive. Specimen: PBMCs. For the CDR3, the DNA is TGCGCCAGCAGCCAATCGAGCAGGAGGGACCAGCCCCAGCATTTT. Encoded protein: CASSQSSRRDQPQHF.